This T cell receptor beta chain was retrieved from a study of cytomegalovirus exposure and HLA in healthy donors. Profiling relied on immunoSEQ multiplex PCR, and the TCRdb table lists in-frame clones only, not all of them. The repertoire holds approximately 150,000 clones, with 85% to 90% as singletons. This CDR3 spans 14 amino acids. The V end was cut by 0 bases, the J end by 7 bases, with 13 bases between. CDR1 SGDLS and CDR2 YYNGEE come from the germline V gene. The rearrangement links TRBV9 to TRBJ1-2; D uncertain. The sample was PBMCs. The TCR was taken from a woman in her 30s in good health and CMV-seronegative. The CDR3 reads CASSVDLFRGGYTF. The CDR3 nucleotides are TGTGCCAGCAGCGTAGATCTCTTCCGGGGTGGCTACACCTTC.